Sequencing of this T cell receptor beta chain was carried out in a study of cytotoxic CD8 clonotypes in ibrutinib-treated CLL. Study summary: Patient counts were 11 relapsed/refractory, roughly 15 treatment-naive and about 18 IGHV unmutated.

Concerning this clone itself: The antigen is not known.

Overall study findings and caveats: The study found baseline clonality above age-matched healthy donors, tracking circulating CD8+ T-cell counts.

The CDR3 contains 15 residues. CDR1 is MNHEY, CDR2 SMNVEV, per germline (reference sequence). Trimming took 3 bases from V and 2 from J, leaving 14 bases between them. The data were produced by immunoSEQ multiplex PCR, yet TCRdb's version contains in-frame clones alone and is incomplete. The profile shows around 40,000 clones, around 70% of them singletons. This clonotype was obtained from a human donor with chronic lymphocytic leukemia. The J gene is TRBJ2-7, the V gene TRBV27; D gene ambiguous. Source: PBMCs, taken at disease progression, from a patient treated with ibrutinib. The CDR3 is CASSFGTALAYEQYF. Here the CDR3 DNA reads TGTGCCAGCAGTTTTGGAACCGCCCTGGCCTACGAGCAGTACTTC.